This passage covers 6 T cell receptor beta chains from one sample sequenced in a study of OX40 agonist ivuxolimab in advanced cancers. This table comes from immunoSEQ multiplex PCR, and its TCRdb copy is limited to in-frame clones, with some not included. This table has about 47,000 clones, roughly nine tenths appearing once. Source: CD4+ or CD8+ T cells sorted from blood, taken in a trial of the OX40 agonist ivuxolimab. These receptors were taken from an adult with an advanced solid tumor such as melanoma, head and neck, liver or kidney cancer.

The CDR3 region is CASRAQMNTEAFF. The CDR3 region has the DNA TGTGCCAGCAGGGCGCAGATGAACACTGAAGCTTTCTTT. This chain uses TRBV5-4 with TRBJ1-1; D unresolved. V was pared by 5 bases and J by 0 bases, with 8 bases between. The CDR3 loop spans 13 amino acids. Germline V gives CDR1 SGHNT, CDR2 YYREEE (reference sequence).

The chain employs TRBV19 and TRBJ2-7, with a weak D call TRBD1 (5 bases). The CDR3 is 16 residues long. CDR1 and CDR2 (germline): LNHDA, SQIVND (reference sequence). The V and J ends lost 4 bases and 3 bases respectively, with 19 bases between them. CDR3 region: CASSTAGSTGSYEQYF. CDR3 sequence (DNA): TGTGCCAGTAGTACCGCAGGGTCAACAGGCAGCTACGAGCAGTACTTC.

This clone appeared a few times. The identical CDR3 is also encoded by other nucleotide sequences in the sample. The genes are TRBV6-5 and TRBJ2-3, with D unresolved. Germline V gene data show CDR1 as MNHEY and CDR2 as SVGAGI. CDR3 size: 15 residues. V gave up 0 bases and J gave up 6 bases, with 13 bases separating them. CDR3 nucleotides: TGTGCCAGCAGTTACTCACGGACGGCCCTGGATACGCAGTATTTT. Translating it yields CASSYSRTALDTQYF.

The J gene is TRBJ2-7, the V gene TRBV9; 14 bases agree with TRBD2. The CDR3 totals 16 residues. After removal of 5 bases from V and 1 base from J, the junction contained 5 bases not matched to a gene. From germline, CDR1 is SGDLS and CDR2 YYNGEE. This CDR3 reads CASSRTSGGTSYEQYF. In DNA, the CDR3 is TGTGCCAGCAGTCGGACTAGCGGGGGGACTTCCTACGAGCAGTACTTC.

The chain uses TRBV7-6 and TRBJ2-7; no clear D. Germline lookup yields CDR1 SGHVS and CDR2 FNYEAQ. The CDR3 has 13 residues. V lost 0 bases to trimming and J lost 2 bases, with 5 bases between them. CDR3 DNA: TGTGCCAGCAGCTTAGCGGCGGCCTACGAGCAGTACTTC. Its translation: CASSLAAAYEQYF.

This rearrangement joins TRBV4-2 to TRBJ2-7, with D possibly TRBD1 on 6 matching bases. CDR1 LGHNA and CDR2 YNFKEQ come from the germline V gene. V was pared by 0 bases and J by 0 bases, with 12 bases between. This CDR3 region has 16 residues. As DNA, the CDR3 is TGTGCCAGCAGCCAAGATTTGGGGGACAACTCCTACGAGCAGTACTTC. Translation: CASSQDLGDNSYEQYF.